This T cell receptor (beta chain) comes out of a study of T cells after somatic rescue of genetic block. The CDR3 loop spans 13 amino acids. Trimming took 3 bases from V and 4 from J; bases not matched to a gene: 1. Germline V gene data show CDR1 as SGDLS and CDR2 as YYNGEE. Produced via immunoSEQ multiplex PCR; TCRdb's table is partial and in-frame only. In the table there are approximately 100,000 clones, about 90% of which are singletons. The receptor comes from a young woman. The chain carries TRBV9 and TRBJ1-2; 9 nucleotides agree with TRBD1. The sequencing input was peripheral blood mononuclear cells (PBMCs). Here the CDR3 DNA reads TGTGCCAGCAGCGCGACAGGGGGCTATGGCTACACCTTC. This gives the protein CASSATGGYGYTF.